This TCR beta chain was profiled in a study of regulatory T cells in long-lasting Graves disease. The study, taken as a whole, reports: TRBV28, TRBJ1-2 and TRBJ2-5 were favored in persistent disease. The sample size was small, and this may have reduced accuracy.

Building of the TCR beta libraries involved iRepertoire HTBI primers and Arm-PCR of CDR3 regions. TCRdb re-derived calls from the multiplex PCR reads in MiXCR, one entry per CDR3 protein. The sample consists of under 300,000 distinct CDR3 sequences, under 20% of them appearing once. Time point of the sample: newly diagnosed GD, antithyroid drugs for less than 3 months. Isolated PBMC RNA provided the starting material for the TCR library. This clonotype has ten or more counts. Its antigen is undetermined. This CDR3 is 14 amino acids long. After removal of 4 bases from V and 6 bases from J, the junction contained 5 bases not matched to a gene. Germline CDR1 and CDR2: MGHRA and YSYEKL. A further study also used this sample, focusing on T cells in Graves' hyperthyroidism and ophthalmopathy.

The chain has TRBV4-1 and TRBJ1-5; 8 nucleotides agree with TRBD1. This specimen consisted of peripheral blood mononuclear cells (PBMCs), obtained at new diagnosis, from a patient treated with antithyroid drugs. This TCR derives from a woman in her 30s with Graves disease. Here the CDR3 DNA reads TGCGCCAGCAGCCCGGGACAGGTCGCTCAGCCCCAGCATTTT. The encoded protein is CASSPGQVAQPQHF.